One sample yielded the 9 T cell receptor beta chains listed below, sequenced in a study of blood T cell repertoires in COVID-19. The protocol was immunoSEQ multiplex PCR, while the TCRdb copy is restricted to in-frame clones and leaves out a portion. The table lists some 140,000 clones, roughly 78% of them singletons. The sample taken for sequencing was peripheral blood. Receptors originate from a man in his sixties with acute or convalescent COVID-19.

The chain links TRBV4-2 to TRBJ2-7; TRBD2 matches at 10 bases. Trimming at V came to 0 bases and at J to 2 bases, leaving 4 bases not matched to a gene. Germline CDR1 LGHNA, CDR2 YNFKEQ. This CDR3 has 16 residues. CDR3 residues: CASSQEGSGRAYEQYF. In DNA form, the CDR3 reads TGTGCCAGCAGCCAAGAGGGGAGCGGGAGGGCCTACGAGCAGTACTTC.

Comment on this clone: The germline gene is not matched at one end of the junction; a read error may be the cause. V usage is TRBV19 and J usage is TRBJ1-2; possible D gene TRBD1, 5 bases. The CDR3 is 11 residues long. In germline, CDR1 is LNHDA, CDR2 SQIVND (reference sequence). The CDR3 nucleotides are TGTGCCAGTAGCTTTGTATGGGACTACTACTTC. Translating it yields CASSFVWDYYF.

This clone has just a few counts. CDR3 loop: CAISRDLTGANVLTF. The CDR3 region has the DNA TGTGCCATCAGTCGGGACTTAACTGGGGCCAACGTCCTGACTTTC. The chain joins TRBV10-3 to TRBJ2-6, with D perhaps matching TRBD2 (6 bases). Germline CDR1 reads ENHRY; CDR2 reads SYGVKD. V gave up 5 bases and J gave up 2 bases, with 10 bases separating them. The CDR3 length is 15 residues.

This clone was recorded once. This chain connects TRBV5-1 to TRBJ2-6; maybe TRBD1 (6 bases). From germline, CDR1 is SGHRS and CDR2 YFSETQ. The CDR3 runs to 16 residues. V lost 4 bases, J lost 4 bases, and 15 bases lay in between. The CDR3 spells CASSLDSSSGANVLTF. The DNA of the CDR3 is TGCGCCAGCAGCCTGGACAGCTCCTCCGGGGCCAACGTCCTGACTTTC.

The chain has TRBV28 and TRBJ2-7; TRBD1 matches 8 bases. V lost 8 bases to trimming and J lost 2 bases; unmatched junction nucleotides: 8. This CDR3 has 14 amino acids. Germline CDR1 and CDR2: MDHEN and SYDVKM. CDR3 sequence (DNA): TGTGCCAGCGTACGACAGGGGACCCCCTACGAGCAGTACTTC. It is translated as CASVRQGTPYEQYF.

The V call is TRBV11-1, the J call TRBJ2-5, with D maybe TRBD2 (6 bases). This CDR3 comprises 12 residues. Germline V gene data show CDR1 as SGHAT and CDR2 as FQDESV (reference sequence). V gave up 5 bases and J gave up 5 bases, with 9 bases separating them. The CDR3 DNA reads TGTGCCAGCAGCCCTAGCGAGGAGACCCAGTACTTC. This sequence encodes CASSPSEETQYF.

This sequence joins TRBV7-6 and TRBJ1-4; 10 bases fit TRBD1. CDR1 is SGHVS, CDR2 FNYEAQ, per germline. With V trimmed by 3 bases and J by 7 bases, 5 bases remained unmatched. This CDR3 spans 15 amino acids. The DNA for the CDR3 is TGTGCCAGCAGCTTTCCGACAGGGGGCGTTGAAAAACTGTTTTTT. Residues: CASSFPTGGVEKLFF.

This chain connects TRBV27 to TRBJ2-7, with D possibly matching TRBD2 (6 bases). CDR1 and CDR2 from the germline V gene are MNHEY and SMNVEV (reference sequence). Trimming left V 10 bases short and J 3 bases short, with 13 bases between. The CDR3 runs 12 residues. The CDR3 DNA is TGTGCCACCCGCGGGGAACTCTACGAGCAGTACTTC. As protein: CATRGELYEQYF.

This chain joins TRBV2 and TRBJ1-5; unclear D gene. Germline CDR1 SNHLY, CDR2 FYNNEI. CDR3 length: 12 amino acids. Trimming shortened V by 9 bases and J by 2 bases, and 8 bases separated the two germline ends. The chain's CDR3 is CASAGRNQPQHF. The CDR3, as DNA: TGTGCCAGTGCAGGTCGCAATCAGCCCCAGCATTTT.